These 18 T cell receptor beta chains came from one sample sequenced in a study of human thymus T cells. Corrective heart surgery yielded the resections from which the thymus tissue came. Data came from immunoSEQ multiplex PCR; TCRdb stores just in-frame clones and leaves some out. The sample lists 78,000 or so clones, roughly 97% occurring once. The sample taken for sequencing was thymus tissue. The receptors derive from a boy in the first two years of life with a congenital heart defect but otherwise immunologically healthy.

This sequence joins TRBV4-2 and TRBJ2-1; 14 positions agree with TRBD2. The CDR3 is made up of 17 amino acids. Germline CDR1 LGHNA, CDR2 YNFKEQ. The J segment lost 8 bases and the V segment lost 5 bases, leaving 11 bases of the junction unmatched. CDR3 sequence: CASSTRLAGGDMDEQFF. In DNA, the CDR3 is TGTGCCAGCAGCACCCGACTAGCGGGAGGGGATATGGATGAGCAGTTCTTC.

The rearrangement links TRBV5-1 to TRBJ2-3, with D perhaps TRBD2 (6 bases). The CDR3 has 20 residues. The germline gives CDR1 SGHRS, CDR2 YFSETQ. The ends were cut back, 4 bases at V and 1 base at J, with 28 bases in the middle. The CDR3 is CASSQSFPGVKGFRTDTQYF. In DNA, the CDR3 is TGCGCCAGCAGCCAGTCCTTTCCGGGAGTCAAGGGATTCCGCACAGATACGCAGTATTTT.

The chain links TRBV11-2 to TRBJ2-6; a possible D gene is TRBD2 (6 bases). The germline gives CDR1 SGHAT, CDR2 FQNNGV. CDR3 size: 18 residues. V was trimmed by 6 bases and J by 0 bases, leaving 18 bases between them. The CDR3 bases are TGTGCCAGCAGACACCGGGGGACCGACCTCTCTGGGGCCAACGTCCTGACTTTC. Translated, it gives CASRHRGTDLSGANVLTF. The full variable domain, with the rest looked up from reference TRBV11-2 and TRBJ2-6, is EAGVAQSPRYKIIEKRQSVAFWCNPISGHATLYWYQQILGQGPKLLIQFQNNGVVDDSQLPKDRFSAERLKGVDSTLKIQPAKLEDSAVYLCASRHRGTDLSGANVLTFGAGSRLTVL.

The gene calls are TRBV19 and TRBJ1-4, with D possibly TRBD1 on 5 matching bases. The V and J ends lost 4 bases and 3 bases respectively, with 18 bases between them. The CDR3 loop spans 17 amino acids. Germline CDR1 is LNHDA and CDR2 is SQIVND (reference sequence). As DNA, the CDR3 is TGTGCCAGTAGTACGGGGACCAGGGAGGTGCCTAATGAAAAACTGTTTTTT. It translates to CASSTGTREVPNEKLFF.

The V gene is TRBV5-1, the J gene TRBJ1-5, with 9 bases matching TRBD1. Germline V gene lookup returns CDR1 SGHRS and CDR2 YFSETQ. The CDR3 contains 15 residues. V gave up 2 bases and J gave up 7 bases; unmatched junction bases: 7. The CDR3 DNA reads as TGCGCCAGCAGCTTAACGGGACAGGGTTTACAGCCCCAGCATTTT. This encodes CASSLTGQGLQPQHF. Using reference TRBV5-1 and TRBJ1-5 for the parts outside the CDR3, the full variable domain is KAGVTQTPRYLIKTRGQQVTLSCSPISGHRSVSWYQQTPGQGLQFLFEYFSETQRNKGNFPGRFSGRQFSNSRSEMNVSTLELGDSALYLCASSLTGQGLQPQHFGDGTRLSIL.

V usage is TRBV19 and J usage is TRBJ1-1, with 7 nucleotides matching TRBD1. Germline assignment: CDR1 LNHDA and CDR2 SQIVND (reference sequence). This CDR3 contains 14 residues. V was pared by 5 bases and J by 1 base, with 4 bases of the junction left unmatched. The CDR3 DNA follows: TGTGCCAGTAGTTCGTACAGGGGGAACACTGAAGCTTTCTTT. Translating it yields CASSSYRGNTEAFF.

The chain is built from TRBV7-2 and TRBJ1-2; 8 bases fit TRBD1. Trimming at V came to 4 bases and at J to 3 bases, leaving 10 bases not matched to a gene. The length of the CDR3 is 16 residues. Germline lookup yields CDR1 SGHTA and CDR2 FQGNSA. The CDR3 DNA sequence: TGTGCCAGCAGCTCCGCTACCGGGACAGGCCACTATGGCTACACCTTC. It translates to CASSSATGTGHYGYTF.

In this sample, this clone turned up a few times. The chain couples TRBV5-1 to TRBJ1-2; D is possibly TRBD1 (5 bases). The length of the CDR3 is 12 residues. The germline V and J ends were trimmed by 0 bases and 6 bases, with 6 bases remaining between them. The germline CDR1 and CDR2 sequences are SGHRS and YFSETQ. CDR3 nucleotides: TGCGCCAGCAGCTTGGGAGGGGATGGCTACACCTTC. It encodes CASSLGGDGYTF.

This chain uses TRBV5-1 with TRBJ2-1; no reliable D call. This CDR3 contains 11 residues. Germline V gene data show CDR1 as SGHRS and CDR2 as YFSETQ. The germline V and J ends were trimmed by 5 bases and 12 bases, with 12 bases remaining between them. CDR3 bases: TGCGCCAGCAGTTTCGCCTCGGGGCAGTTCTTC. Protein product: CASSFASGQFF.

The chain uses TRBV28 and TRBJ1-1; TRBD1 aligns across 9 bases. This CDR3 is built from 16 residues. The V gene's germline CDR1 is MDHEN and CDR2 SYDVKM. V was pared by 6 bases and J by 0 bases, with 8 bases of the junction left unmatched. CDR3 sequence (DNA): TGTGCCAGCAGGGCCGGGACAGGGCCTATGAACACTGAAGCTTTCTTT. This translates into CASRAGTGPMNTEAFF.

The V call is TRBV6-5, the J call TRBJ1-1; D perhaps matches TRBD1 (5 bases). The V end lost 6 bases, the J end lost 6 bases, and 8 bases lay between the germline ends. CDR1 is MNHEY and CDR2 is SVGAGI in the germline V gene. This CDR3 is 11 amino acids long. The CDR3 sequence: CASRLGAEAFF. CDR3 bases: TGTGCCAGCAGACTAGGGGCTGAAGCTTTCTTT.

This chain links TRBV5-5 with TRBJ2-7; 8 bases are shared with TRBD1. Germline loops: CDR1 SGHKS, CDR2 YYEKEE (reference sequence). This CDR3 is 15 amino acids long. J was trimmed by 7 bases and V by 4 bases; bases with no gene match: 13. This chain's CDR3 is CASSHRRQGAGEQYF. The CDR3 DNA sequence: TGTGCCAGCAGCCACCGGCGGCAGGGGGCGGGAGAGCAGTACTTC.

The J gene is TRBJ2-1, the V gene TRBV6-1; D assignment may be TRBD1 or TRBD2 (5 bases each). Trimming stripped 8 bases from V and 2 bases from J, with 13 bases between. The germline V gene has CDR1 MNHNS and CDR2 SASEGT. This CDR3 has 14 residues. CDR3 protein: CASLWGFAYNEQFF. CDR3 DNA: TGTGCCAGCCTTTGGGGGTTTGCCTACAATGAGCAGTTCTTC.

The genes are TRBV18 and TRBJ1-6; 8 bases map to TRBD1. The germline CDR1 and CDR2 sequences are KGHSH and LQKENI. J gave up 0 bases and V 5 bases, and 12 bases lay outside the gene matches. The CDR3 runs to 19 residues. In DNA form, the CDR3 reads TGTGCCAGCTCAACAGGGGACCGGACAGGGAGCTCCTATAATTCACCCCTCCACTTT. Encoded protein: CASSTGDRTGSSYNSPLHF.

The V call is TRBV7-8, the J call TRBJ1-4; 9 bases fit TRBD1. J gave up 7 bases and V 5 bases, and 8 bases lay outside the gene matches. Germline-derived CDR1 and CDR2 are SGHVS and FQNEAQ. This CDR3 region has 15 residues. The CDR3 region is CASSVSGQGFEKLFF. Written as DNA, the CDR3 is TGTGCCAGCAGCGTCTCGGGACAGGGCTTTGAAAAACTGTTTTTT.

In DNA, the CDR3 is TGTACCCGACAGCCTTACTCTGGAAACACCATATATTTT. Translation: CTRQPYSGNTIYF. The V call is TRBV30, the J call TRBJ1-3; possibly TRBD1 for D (5 bases). CDR1 and CDR2 (germline): GTSNPN, SVGIG (reference sequence). CDR3 size: 13 residues.

V gene TRBV10-1 combines with J gene TRBJ1-2, with a weak D call TRBD1 (6 bases). This CDR3 is built from 14 residues. Deletions cut 9 bases from V and 0 bases from J, with 14 bases between. The germline CDR1 and CDR2 sequences are WNHNN and SYGVQD (reference sequence). CDR3: CASMDRPANYGYTF. In DNA, the CDR3 is TGCGCCAGTATGGACAGACCAGCTAACTATGGCTACACCTTC.

V usage is TRBV29-1 and J usage is TRBJ2-3, with 11 bases lining up with TRBD2. Germline assignment: CDR1 SQVTM and CDR2 ANQGSEA. V gave up 4 bases and J gave up 6 bases; unmatched junction bases: 9. The CDR3 runs 15 residues. DNA for the CDR3: TGCAGCGTTGTCCCCTGGGCTAGCGGGAGGGATACGCAGTATTTT. Translation gives CSVVPWASGRDTQYF.